The T cell receptor beta chain described here comes from a study of T cell responses to AZD1222 COVID-19 vaccine. As for the study in general: The study pooled second doses at about 4 or about 12 weeks.

Losses at the gene ends were 5 bases for V and 1 base for J; bases not matched to a gene: 4. Germline CDR1 is MGHRA and CDR2 is YSYEKL. The CDR3 totals 14 residues. As regards this clone: The antigen is unknown.

Libraries were prepared by immunoSEQ multiplex PCR; TCRdb keeps only in-frame clonotypes and omits some of them. The sample records 95,000 to 130,000 clones, almost 90% being singletons. General observations from the study: Repertoires were obtained only post-peak T cell response.

The material sequenced was peripheral blood, taken on day 0 of AZD1222 vaccination. The chain is built from TRBV4-1 and TRBJ2-5; 7 nucleotides line up with TRBD1. The sequence came from an adult in good health. The CDR3 nucleotides are TGCGCCAGCAGCTTTAGGGACAGCCAAGAGACCCAGTACTTC. This codes for CASSFRDSQETQYF.